A selection of T cell receptor beta chains follows, all from one sample in a study of T cells after yellow fever vaccination. TCRdb analysed the 5' RACE reads with MiXCR anew, one entry per CDR3 protein. The repertoire consists of approximately 450,000 distinct CDR3 sequences, with roughly a sixth occurring once and the leading ten covering about a sixth. The source was PBMCs, collected before the yellow fever booster vaccination. The receptors shown here come from a young man who received the YFV17D yellow fever vaccine. The conserved cysteine and the conserved F or W are not part of the CDR3 here. A D gene is named only where the DNA matches it firmly.

>NA|TRBV10-3|TRBJ2-7
AISTTGTNYEQY
>NA|TRBV6-5|TRBJ2-7
ASSYSGTAYEQY
>NA|TRBV2|TRBJ1-2
ASRAPGPTYWRNNYGYT
>NA|TRBV2|TRBJ2-1
ASMGGREQF
>NA|TRBV18|TRBJ2-2
ASSPQPGATTGELF
>TRBD2|TRBV12-3/TRBV12-4|TRBJ2-4
ASSPGGGSKNIQY
>TRBD1|TRBV6-2/TRBV6-3|TRBJ2-3
ASRRQGYTDTQY
>NA|TRBV25-1|TRBJ2-7
ASSPVGVYEQY
>TRBD1|TRBV15|TRBJ2-3
ATSSVQGDTQY
>NA|TRBV10-2|TRBJ2-7
ASSEQGPSYEQY
>NA|TRBV20-1|TRBJ1-1
SARRNTEAF
>NA|TRBV6-2/TRBV6-3|TRBJ2-7
ASSPWEGEMDEQY
>NA|TRBV25-1|TRBJ2-2
ASSDAGTGGELF
>NA|TRBV9|TRBJ1-6
ASSVDGIRSPLH
>NA|TRBV7-6|TRBJ2-1
ASSLELAASSYNEQF